The rows below give T cell receptor beta chains drawn from one sample of a study of T cell repertoires in cytomegalovirus infection. MiXCR, applied by TCRdb to the reads, yields one record per CDR3 protein. This table holds around 260,000 distinct CDR3 sequences, more than 20% found once. Sequenced sample: PBMCs. These receptor sequences come from a human donor in good health (CMV status not recorded). Some clones in this sample may be carry-over from other donors' samples. Each CDR3 is given with its conserved first and last residue. A D gene is named only where the DNA matches it firmly. Where a row states a size, it is once, few, many or the class of an expanded clone; other rows omit it.

J,D,size,V,CDR3,DNA
TRBJ2-1,NA,few,TRBV10-3,CAISEGPQRGGYNEQFF,TGTGCCATCAGTGAGGGTCCCCAGCGAGGGGGATACAATGAGCAGTTCTTC
TRBJ1-3,NA,few,TRBV5-1,CASSLGRRRAGNTIYF,TGCGCCAGCAGCTTGGGGAGGCGCAGGGCTGGAAACACCATATATTTT
TRBJ2-3,TRBD2,NA,TRBV6-4,CASSDGLAGGTDTQYF,TGTGCCAGCAGTGACGGACTAGCGGGGGGCACAGATACGCAGTATTTT
TRBJ2-1,TRBD1,NA,TRBV2,CATTGDRVFSNEQFF,TGTGCCACGACGGGTGACAGGGTGTTTTCGAATGAGCAGTTCTTC
TRBJ2-1,NA,NA,TRBV11-2,CASSLGGPFDEQFF,TGTGCCAGCAGCTTGGGAGGCCCCTTTGATGAGCAGTTCTTC
TRBJ2-7,TRBD2,few,TRBV27,CASTRDYLSYEQYF,TGTGCCAGCACTCGGGACTACCTCTCCTACGAGCAGTACTTC
TRBJ1-2,NA,many,TRBV7-2,CASSLGRGGYTF,TGTGCCAGCAGCTTAGGAAGGGGTGGCTACACCTTC
TRBJ2-1,NA,NA,TRBV5-1,CASSLGGPYNEQFF,TGCGCCAGCAGCTTGGGGGGACCCTACAATGAGCAGTTCTTC
TRBJ1-5,TRBD1,NA,TRBV12-3/TRBV12-4,CASRGTVLQPQHF,TGTGCCAGCAGGGGGACAGTGCTTCAGCCCCAGCATTTT
TRBJ1-2,TRBD1,NA,TRBV19,CASFTPGQGFGYTF,TGTGCCAGTTTCACGCCGGGACAGGGATTTGGCTACACCTTC
TRBJ2-4,TRBD2,few,TRBV12-3/TRBV12-4,CASSRTSFAKNIQYF,TGTGCCAGCAGTCGGACTAGCTTTGCCAAAAACATTCAGTACTTC
TRBJ1-3,NA,many,TRBV11-3,CASSTGSGNTIYF,TGTGCCAGCAGCACGGGTTCTGGAAACACCATATATTTT
TRBJ1-6,NA,many,TRBV7-2,CASSLDGRVNSPLHF,TGTGCCAGCAGCTTAGATGGCAGGGTAAATTCACCCCTCCACTTT
TRBJ1-1,TRBD1,many,TRBV11-1,CASSLQGAEAFF,TGTGCCAGCAGCTTGCAGGGGGCTGAAGCTTTCTTT
TRBJ2-2,NA,NA,TRBV7-2,CASSLAVAGELFF,TGTGCCAGCAGCTTAGCTGTTGCCGGGGAGCTGTTTTTT
TRBJ1-2,NA,many,TRBV28,CASSTRYRNRNYGYTF,TGTGCCAGCAGTACTCGATACAGAAACCGCAACTATGGCTACACCTTC
TRBJ1-2,NA,NA,TRBV10-3,CAISGQGGSNYGYTF,TGTGCCATCAGTGGGCAAGGAGGTTCTAACTATGGCTACACCTTC
TRBJ2-1,NA,many,TRBV7-2,CASSLAAGAYNEQFF,TGTGCCAGCAGCTTAGCGGCGGGTGCCTACAATGAGCAGTTCTTC
TRBJ2-5,NA,many,TRBV7-2,CASSLFRVGETQYF,TGTGCCAGCAGCTTATTCAGAGTGGGAGAGACCCAGTACTTC
TRBJ2-2,TRBD2,NA,TRBV28,CASIGQRGSTGELFF,TGTGCCAGCATAGGCCAGCGGGGATCCACCGGGGAGCTGTTTTTT
TRBJ2-1,TRBD2,few,TRBV14,CASSLGTSGTVLDEQFF,TGTGCCAGCAGCCTAGGGACTAGCGGGACCGTCCTCGATGAGCAGTTCTTC
TRBJ2-1,TRBD1,NA,TRBV10-3,CAISELRTGTYNEQFF,TGTGCCATCAGTGAGTTAAGGACAGGGACATACAATGAGCAGTTCTTC
TRBJ2-5,NA,medium-sized,TRBV11-2,CASSFSHQETQYF,TGTGCCAGCAGCTTCAGTCACCAAGAGACCCAGTACTTC
TRBJ2-5,NA,NA,TRBV2,CASSGYQWGETQYF,TGTGCCAGCAGCGGGTATCAGTGGGGAGAGACCCAGTACTTC
TRBJ2-1,NA,NA,TRBV9,CASSDNRGYEQFF,TGTGCCAGCAGCGACAACCGGGGGTATGAGCAGTTCTTC
TRBJ1-4,NA,few,TRBV5-4,CASSQQGGEKLFF,TGTGCCAGCAGCCAACAGGGTGGTGAAAAACTGTTTTTT
TRBJ2-1,TRBD2,many,TRBV20-1,CSARDPAGVSNEQFF,TGCAGTGCTAGAGATCCAGCGGGAGTCTCGAATGAGCAGTTCTTC
TRBJ1-1,NA,many,TRBV20-1,CSGVFRNTEAFF,TGCAGTGGGGTCTTCCGGAACACTGAAGCTTTCTTT
TRBJ1-5,NA,NA,TRBV7-6,CASSLGAGQPQHF,TGTGCCAGCAGCTTAGGTGCGGGACAGCCCCAGCATTTT
TRBJ2-3,TRBD2,many,TRBV7-2,CASSRAGGPADTQYF,TGTGCCAGCAGTCGAGCGGGAGGGCCCGCAGATACGCAGTATTTT
TRBJ2-5,NA,many,TRBV7-2,CASSLGQRETQYF,TGTGCCAGCAGCTTGGGGCAGAGAGAGACCCAGTACTTC
TRBJ2-1,TRBD2,many,TRBV7-2,CASSPGGLAGANEQFF,TGTGCCAGCAGCCCTGGAGGACTAGCGGGAGCTAATGAGCAGTTCTTC
TRBJ2-2,NA,NA,TRBV7-9,CASNSRGGSGELFF,TGTGCCAGCAACAGTCGAGGGGGGTCCGGGGAGCTGTTTTTT
TRBJ1-2,NA,NA,TRBV20-1,CSARDYGYTF,TGCAGTGCTAGAGACTATGGCTACACCTTC